The T cell receptor beta chain under discussion was sequenced for a study of early T cells in non-severe SARS-CoV-2 infection. Whole-study context: Investigators sequenced bulk RNA drawn from unsorted whole blood, and chains remained unpaired.

Study-level points and caveats: Using VDJdb, the matching emphasized anti-spike CD8 responses while missing private and CD4 specificities.

The CDR3 spans 15 residues. Germline CDR1 is MRHNA and CDR2 is SNTAGT. Trimming pared 2 bases from V and 2 bases from J, leaving 11 bases between. Concerning this clonotype itself: Its antigen is still unknown.

Each single cDNA molecule received a unique molecular identifier. TCRdb passed the 5' RACE reads through MiXCR, listing each CDR3 protein once. The data show 55,000 to 85,000 distinct CDR3 sequences, around 13% seen once. This receptor was obtained from an adult who was a healthcare worker with PCR-confirmed SARS-CoV-2 infection or an uninfected control (not recorded which). The chain recombines TRBV6-4 with TRBJ2-3; no definite D call. Source material: whole blood. CDR3 loop: CASSDGSGNTDTQYF. The DNA for the CDR3 is TGTGCCAGCAGTGACGGCAGTGGAAACACAGATACGCAGTATTTT.